The next 14 T cell receptor beta chains were all read from a single sample in a study of PD-L1 blockade in urothelial cancer. Sequenced by immunoSEQ multiplex PCR; TCRdb stores in-frame clones only, minus some. The table shows some 56,000 clones, with approximately 88% occurring only once. As to time point: pretreatment peripheral blood. The starting material was PBMCs, obtained around atezolizumab (anti-PD-L1) treatment. These receptor sequences come from a man aged 50-60 years with urothelial cancer.

The chain carries TRBV7-9 and TRBJ2-3, with 9 bases that match TRBD2. The CDR3 totals 16 residues. Germline V gene data show CDR1 as SEHNR and CDR2 as FQNEAQ (reference sequence). V lost 1 base, J lost 5 bases, and 7 bases stayed unmatched. The CDR3 region has the DNA TGTGCCAGCAGCTTAGATAGCGGGGGAAGACAAGATACGCAGTATTTT. This encodes CASSLDSGGRQDTQYF.

The gene calls are TRBV27 and TRBJ1-5, with no clear D. The germline CDR1 and CDR2 sequences are MNHEY and SMNVEV (reference sequence). This CDR3 comprises 13 residues. Trimming shortened V by 1 base and J by 9 bases, and 10 bases separated the two germline ends. The CDR3 DNA sequence: TGTGCCAGCAGTTTATACGGGGATGTGCCCCAGCATTTT. It yields the protein CASSLYGDVPQHF.

The rearrangement joins TRBV6-4 to TRBJ2-6, with D tentatively TRBD1 (6 bases). In germline, CDR1 is MRHNA, CDR2 SNTAGT. V lost 3 bases and J lost 0, with 9 bases in between. CDR3 size: 16 residues. As DNA, the CDR3 is TGTGCCAGCAGTGATACAGGGTACTCTGGGGCCAACGTCCTGACTTTC. It codes for CASSDTGYSGANVLTF.

The rearrangement uses TRBV29-1 and TRBJ1-2; 7 bases are a match to TRBD1. Germline CDR1 is SQVTM and CDR2 is ANQGSEA. Trimming took 4 bases from V and 0 from J; bases not matched to a gene: 5. This CDR3 contains 14 residues. Here the CDR3 DNA reads TGCAGCGTTGTTGGGACAGTACCTAACTATGGCTACACCTTC. Translating gives CSVVGTVPNYGYTF. Based on the CDR3 plus reference TRBV29-1 and TRBJ1-2, the full variable domain is SAVISQKPSRDICQRGTSLTIQCQVDSQVTMMFWYRQQPGQSLTLIATANQGSEATYESGFVIDKFPISRPNLTFSTLTVSNMSPEDSSIYLCSVVGTVPNYGYTFGSGTRLTVV.

The chain couples TRBV30 to TRBJ2-3; D unclear. In germline, CDR1 is GTSNPN, CDR2 SVGIG (reference sequence). Between the trimmed V and J ends, which lost 2 bases and 0 bases, there was a span of 9 bases. The CDR3 has 14 residues. CDR3 amino acids: CAWSLRHSTDTQYF. The CDR3 region has the DNA TGTGCCTGGAGTTTGCGGCATAGCACAGATACGCAGTATTTT.

This chain connects TRBV5-1 to TRBJ1-6; the match to TRBD1 covers 8 bases. The CDR3 runs 13 residues. Trimming cost V 3 bases and J 13 bases; bases outside gene matches: 6. CDR1 and CDR2 from the germline V gene are SGHRS and YFSETQ. The CDR3 nucleotides are TGCGCCAGCAGCTCCGGGACAGGATACCCCCTCCACTTT. As protein: CASSSGTGYPLHF.

This clone was observed a few times. The gene calls are TRBV2 and TRBJ1-6; D not certain. The length of the CDR3 is 12 residues. Germline V gene data show CDR1 as SNHLY and CDR2 as FYNNEI. V was clipped by 6 bases and J by 8 bases, with 8 bases between them. The CDR3 coding sequence is TGTGCCAGCAGCAAGCGGGATTCACCCCTCCACTTT. Translating gives CASSKRDSPLHF.

This chain uses TRBV11-3 with TRBJ2-7; TRBD1 aligns across 10 bases. The CDR3 extends over 14 amino acids. Germline loops: CDR1 SGHNT, CDR2 YENEEA. The junction had 2 bases not matched to a gene; V was cut back by 5 bases and J by 1 base. This chain's CDR3 is CASSRTGGSYEQYF. The CDR3 DNA follows: TGTGCCAGCAGCCGGACAGGGGGGTCCTACGAGCAGTACTTC.

This chain connects TRBV11-2 to TRBJ2-4, with 7 positions matching TRBD2. The CDR3 is made up of 15 amino acids. The J segment lost 9 bases and the V segment lost 1 base, leaving 9 bases of the junction unmatched. Germline V CDR1 and CDR2: SGHAT, FQNNGV. CDR3 coding DNA: TGTGCCAGCAGCTTAGTTGGCGGGGGTAGCGCCATTCAGTACTTC. Residues: CASSLVGGGSAIQYF.

The chain couples TRBV28 to TRBJ2-2, with TRBD1 matching over 7 bases. The CDR3 length is 15 residues. Per germline, CDR1 MDHEN and CDR2 SYDVKM. Unmatched junction bases numbered 9, after V lost 7 bases and J lost 4 bases. CDR3 in amino acids: CASTLYGTVTGELFF. The DNA of the CDR3 is TGTGCCAGCACCCTATACGGGACAGTCACCGGGGAGCTGTTTTTT.

This chain uses TRBV7-9 with TRBJ2-1; TRBD2 is a possible D gene (6 bases). Germline V lookup: CDR1 SEHNR, CDR2 FQNEAQ (reference sequence). This CDR3 spans 14 amino acids. V was shortened by 5 bases and J by 4 bases, with 12 bases between the two germline ends. The CDR3 bases are TGTGCCAGCAGCCTCGGGACTGATTACAATGAGCAGTTCTTC. This encodes CASSLGTDYNEQFF. The whole variable domain, remainder taken from reference TRBV7-9 and TRBJ2-1, is DTGVSQNPRHKITKRGQNVTFRCDPISEHNRLYWYRQTLGQGPEFLTYFQNEAQLEKSRLLSDRFSAERPKGSFSTLEIQRTEQGDSAMYLCASSLGTDYNEQFFGPGTRLTVL.

A single count supports this clone. V and J are TRBV7-8 and TRBJ2-1; 9 bases align to TRBD2. The CDR3 contains 16 residues. Losses at the gene ends were 1 base for V and 10 bases for J; bases not matched to a gene: 11. Germline-derived CDR1 and CDR2 are SGHVS and FQNEAQ. The CDR3 region has the DNA TGTGCCAGCAGCTTAGTAATAGCGGGAGAATCATCCGAGCAGTTCTTC. Its protein product is CASSLVIAGESSEQFF.

In its sample, this clone is medium-sized. The chain links TRBV5-3 to TRBJ1-1; 11 nucleotides line up with TRBD1. TRBV5-3 is labeled an ORF, and its function is uncertain. Unmatched junction bases numbered 6, after V lost 3 bases and J lost 5 bases. The CDR3 covers 15 residues. As DNA, the CDR3 is TGTGCCAGAAGCTCGTTGGGACAGGGGGGGACTGAAGCTTTCTTT. Protein: CARSSLGQGGTEAFF.

The sample holds a few counts of this clone. The V gene is TRBV11-2, the J gene TRBJ1-4; 8 nucleotides agree with TRBD1. The V segment lost 8 bases and the J segment 10 bases; nucleotides outside the gene matches: 6. The CDR3 runs 12 residues. Germline V gene lookup returns CDR1 SGHAT and CDR2 FQNNGV. This CDR3 is CASDRGIGKLFF. The CDR3 nucleotides read TGTGCCAGCGACAGGGGCATCGGAAAACTGTTTTTT.